This T cell receptor beta chain was sequenced for a study of CD8+ T cells in alopecia areata. This sample's treatment: oral pan-JAK inhibitor, 5-10 mg twice daily. From PBMCs, CD4+ and CD8+ T cells were sorted. The CDR3 extends over 15 amino acids. Trimming cost V 6 bases and J 7 bases; bases outside gene matches: 6. The V gene's germline CDR1 is MRHNA and CDR2 SNTAGT. Reverse transcription of extracted RNA yielded cDNA, which provided the sequencing template. Here immunoSEQ multiplex PCR was the method, and the copy in TCRdb shows in-frame clones only, minus some. The sample holds 95,000 to 100,000 clones, roughly 64% seen once.

The V call is TRBV6-4, the J call TRBJ2-1; the match to TRBD2 covers 13 bases. Material: CD8+ T cells sorted from blood, obtained at week 4, from a patient treated with tofacitinib. This sequence was found in a human donor with alopecia areata. The CDR3 protein is CASRLLAGGVNEQFF. CDR3 nucleotides: TGTGCCAGCAGGCTACTAGCGGGAGGGGTAAATGAGCAGTTCTTC.